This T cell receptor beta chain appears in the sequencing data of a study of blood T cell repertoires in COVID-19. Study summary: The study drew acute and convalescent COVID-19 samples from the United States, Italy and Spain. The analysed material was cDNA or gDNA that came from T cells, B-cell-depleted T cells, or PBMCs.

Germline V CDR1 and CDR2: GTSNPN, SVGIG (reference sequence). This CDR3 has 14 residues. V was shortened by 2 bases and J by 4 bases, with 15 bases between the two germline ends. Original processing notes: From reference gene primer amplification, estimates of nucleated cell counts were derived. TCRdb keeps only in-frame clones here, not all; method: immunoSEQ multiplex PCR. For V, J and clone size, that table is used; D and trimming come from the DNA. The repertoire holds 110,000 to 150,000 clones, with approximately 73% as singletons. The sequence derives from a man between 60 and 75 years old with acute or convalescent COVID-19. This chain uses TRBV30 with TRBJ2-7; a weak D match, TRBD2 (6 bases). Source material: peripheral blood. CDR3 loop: CAWSRRGSRYEQYF. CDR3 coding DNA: TGTGCCTGGAGTCGGCGGGGCAGCAGGTACGAGCAGTACTTC.